Listed below are T cell receptor beta chains from one sample, sequenced in a study of T cell responses to AZD1222 COVID-19 vaccine. Here immunoSEQ multiplex PCR was the method, and the copy in TCRdb shows in-frame clones only, minus some. Altogether about 140,000 clones are present, roughly 89% being singletons, with the ten largest covering roughly 5%. Material: peripheral blood, obtained on day 0 of AZD1222 vaccination. All receptors come from an adult in good health. Both conserved end residues are part of each CDR3. The D gene is left open where the match is weak. Size is stated for part of the rows, as once, few or many counts, or as a class when the clone is expanded.

d_call	v_call	j_call	clone_size	cdr3_aa	cdr3_nt
TRBD1	TRBV18	TRBJ2-7	-	CASSGMQWGQGYAYEQYF	TGTGCCAGCTCCGGGATGCAATGGGGACAGGGTTACGCCTACGAGCAGTACTTC
-	TRBV20-1	TRBJ1-2	once	CSASESGSLNYGYTF	TGCAGTGCTAGTGAGTCGGGCAGCCTTAACTATGGCTACACCTTC
TRBD1	TRBV6-1	TRBJ2-1	once	CASQRMTGDYNEQFF	TGTGCCAGCCAACGGATGACAGGGGACTACAATGAGCAGTTCTTC
-	TRBV9	TRBJ2-3	-	CASSVVSGVDADTQYF	TGTGCCAGCAGCGTAGTATCCGGGGTTGACGCAGATACGCAGTATTTT
-	TRBV7-9	TRBJ1-4	-	CASSPQTGSEKLFF	TGTGCCAGCAGCCCACAGACGGGTAGTGAAAAACTGTTTTTT
TRBD1	TRBV6-5	TRBJ2-7	-	CASSYPSDTGGYEQYF	TGTGCCAGCAGTTACCCTTCGGACACAGGGGGCTACGAGCAGTACTTC
-	TRBV12-3/TRBV12-4	TRBJ1-5	-	CASSFDEQPQHF	TGTGCCAGCAGTTTCGATGAGCAGCCCCAGCATTTT
TRBD2	TRBV7-6	TRBJ2-3	-	CASSGLAGGRGTDTQYF	TGTGCCAGCAGTGGACTAGCGGGGGGGCGGGGCACAGATACGCAGTATTTT
-	TRBV3-1/TRBV3-2	TRBJ2-7	-	CASSRGTHLESYEQYF	TGTGCCAGCAGCCGGGGGACACACCTCGAGTCCTACGAGCAGTACTTC
-	TRBV28	TRBJ1-1	-	CASSLWGRLLNTEAFF	TGTGCCAGCAGTTTATGGGGACGGCTCTTGAACACTGAAGCTTTCTTT
-	TRBV28	TRBJ1-6	-	CASRLGGDPPLHF	TGTGCCAGCAGGCTAGGGGGGGATCCCCCCCTCCACTTT